This passage covers 21 T cell receptor beta chains from one sample sequenced in a study of shared clonotypes between healthy human individuals. Only in-frame clones appear in the TCRdb table, and some are missing; sequencing was by immunoSEQ multiplex PCR. The profile shows 1.5 million to 2.5 million clones, about 95% of them singletons. Only CD45RO-negative cells positively selected for CCR7 counted as naive CD8 cells, so terminally differentiated effector memory CD45RA+ cells were excluded. The material sequenced was naive CD8+ T cells sorted from blood. These receptors came from a man aged 18-30 years in good health.

The chain employs TRBV4-1 and TRBJ2-7, with D unresolved. Trimming removed 5 bases from V and 0 bases from J, with 11 bases in between. Germline V gives CDR1 MGHRA, CDR2 YSYEKL. This CDR3 region has 14 residues. CDR3 DNA sequence: TGCGCCAGCAGCTCCCGACTGGGCTCCTACGAGCAGTACTTC. Protein product: CASSSRLGSYEQYF.

J is TRBJ2-7 and V is TRBV7-6; perhaps TRBD1 as D (5 bases). The V end was cut by 3 bases, the J end by 5 bases, with 11 bases between. CDR3 length: 13 residues. Germline assignment: CDR1 SGHVS and CDR2 FNYEAQ. CDR3 in amino acids: CASSFGRVNEQYF. The DNA of the CDR3 is TGTGCCAGCAGCTTCGGCAGGGTCAACGAGCAGTACTTC.

The V gene is TRBV6-5, the J gene TRBJ1-2; tentative D call: TRBD1 (5 bases). Germline V lookup: CDR1 MNHEY, CDR2 SVGAGI. The CDR3 contains 14 residues. V was cut by 2 bases and J by 3 bases, with 10 bases left in between. The CDR3 here is CASSYGGADYGYTF. CDR3 DNA sequence: TGTGCCAGCAGTTACGGTGGGGCGGACTATGGCTACACCTTC.

This clone occurred once. V and J are TRBV14 and TRBJ1-1; tentative D call: TRBD1 (5 bases). V lost 4 bases to trimming and J lost 2 bases, with 14 bases between them. The CDR3 has 15 amino acids. Per germline, CDR1 SGHDN and CDR2 FVKESK. The CDR3 loop is CASSPKQGYNTEAFF. The CDR3 region has the DNA TGTGCCAGCAGCCCCAAGCAGGGTTATAACACTGAAGCTTTCTTT.

This clone is a singleton in its sample. Distinct nucleotide sequences in the sample also encode this CDR3. The rearrangement links TRBV4-1 to TRBJ2-7; D is uncertain. Germline CDR1 reads MGHRA; CDR2 reads YSYEKL. This CDR3 spans 13 amino acids. The V end was cut by 4 bases, the J end by 0 bases, with 7 bases between. CDR3 sequence reads: CASSPRLSYEQYF. The DNA of the CDR3 is TGCGCCAGCAGCCCGCGACTCTCCTACGAGCAGTACTTC.

The V call is TRBV5-1, the J call TRBJ2-7, with a tentative D call TRBD2 (5 bases). This CDR3 comprises 13 residues. Germline V gives CDR1 SGHRS, CDR2 YFSETQ. The V end lost 4 bases, the J end lost 3 bases, and 11 bases lay between the germline ends. CDR3 loop: CASSMTTGYEQYF. The CDR3 region has the DNA TGCGCCAGCAGCATGACTACGGGCTACGAGCAGTACTTC.

A single count supports this clone. Other DNA sequences of this sample code for an identical CDR3. The V call is TRBV29-1, the J call TRBJ2-3; possibly TRBD2 for D (6 bases). This CDR3 spans 13 amino acids. V lost 4 bases, J lost 3 bases, and 11 bases lay in between. Germline loops: CDR1 SQVTM, CDR2 ANQGSEA. CDR3 nucleotide sequence: TGCAGCGTTGTGGGGGGATCAACAGATACGCAGTATTTT. It codes for CSVVGGSTDTQYF.

The DNA for the CDR3 is TGTGCCAGCAGCCAAGAGGAGGGAAGCTCCTACAATGAGCAGTTCTTC. It yields the protein CASSQEEGSSYNEQFF. V usage is TRBV4-2 and J usage is TRBJ2-1; D may be TRBD2 (6 bases). Germline assignment: CDR1 LGHNA and CDR2 YNFKEQ. The CDR3 is made up of 16 amino acids. The V and J ends lost 0 bases and 0 bases respectively, with 9 bases between them.

The chain combines TRBV2 with TRBJ2-7; D is possibly TRBD2 (6 bases). V was pared by 3 bases and J by 0 bases, with 9 bases between. The CDR3 length is 14 residues. CDR1 is SNHLY, CDR2 FYNNEI, per germline. The CDR3 DNA reads as TGTGCCAGCAGTGATGGAGGGAACTCCTACGAGCAGTACTTC. This gives the protein CASSDGGNSYEQYF.

This clone has just one count. This chain connects TRBV7-9 to TRBJ2-2, with D tentatively TRBD2 (5 bases). V was shortened by 0 bases and J by 2 bases, with 13 bases between the two germline ends. The CDR3 contains 17 residues. The germline gives CDR1 SEHNR, CDR2 FQNEAQ (reference sequence). The CDR3 reads CASSLAATTFNTGELFF. Here the CDR3 DNA reads TGTGCCAGCAGCTTAGCAGCGACTACATTTAACACCGGGGAGCTGTTTTTT.

The V call is TRBV6-1, the J call TRBJ2-7; D unresolved. The V gene lost 3 bases and the J gene lost 4 bases, with 10 bases spanning the gap. The CDR3 loop spans 13 amino acids. Germline values: CDR1 MNHNS, CDR2 SASEGT. The CDR3 here is CASSDPPGYEQYF. CDR3 nucleotide sequence: TGTGCCAGCAGTGACCCGCCGGGTTACGAGCAGTACTTC.

About this clone: Other nucleotide sequences in the sample specify the same CDR3. The chain recombines TRBV27 with TRBJ1-5, with a weak D call TRBD1 (5 bases). Trimming took 3 bases from V and 1 from J, leaving 10 bases between them. Germline assignment: CDR1 MNHEY and CDR2 SMNVEV (reference sequence). The CDR3 length is 15 residues. CDR3 loop: CASSLGGMSNQPQHF. DNA for the CDR3: TGTGCCAGCAGTTTGGGGGGGATGAGCAATCAGCCCCAGCATTTT.

In DNA form, the CDR3 reads TGCGCCAGCAGCTTGGACTGGAGCTCTGGAAACACCATATATTTT. Its protein product is CASSLDWSSGNTIYF. The chain is built from TRBV5-1 and TRBJ1-3; no firm D call. Trimming left V 0 bases short and J 0 bases short, with 7 bases between. Germline lookup yields CDR1 SGHRS and CDR2 YFSETQ. The CDR3 sequence is 15 residues long.

As regards this clone: The sample carries other DNA sequences with the same CDR3. V usage is TRBV5-1 and J usage is TRBJ1-5, with D perhaps matching TRBD1 (6 bases). From germline, CDR1 is SGHRS and CDR2 YFSETQ. V shed 0 bases and J shed 6 bases, with 7 bases lying between them. The CDR3 contains 13 residues. CDR3 sequence: CASSLGGGQPQHF. In nucleotides, the CDR3 is TGCGCCAGCAGCTTGGGAGGGGGTCAGCCCCAGCATTTT.

The chain recombines TRBV4-3 with TRBJ2-7, with D perhaps matching TRBD2 (5 bases). Germline V gives CDR1 LGHNA, CDR2 YSLEER. V lost 0 bases, J lost 0 bases, and 9 bases lay in between. The CDR3 sequence is 15 residues long. The CDR3 reads CASSQESGPSYEQYF. CDR3 nucleotide sequence: TGCGCCAGCAGCCAAGAGAGCGGACCCTCCTACGAGCAGTACTTC.

The rearrangement joins TRBV7-9 to TRBJ2-3; 7 bases agree with TRBD2. Germline V gives CDR1 SEHNR, CDR2 FQNEAQ (reference sequence). The V gene end was trimmed by 8 bases and the J gene end by 1 base; junction bases not matched to a gene: 9. The CDR3 extends over 15 amino acids. The CDR3 nucleotides read TGTGCCAGCCGCGGCCCGGCGGGGGGCACAGATACGCAGTATTTT. This encodes CASRGPAGGTDTQYF.

The chain has TRBV28 and TRBJ1-4; no firm D call. Germline V gives CDR1 MDHEN, CDR2 SYDVKM. The CDR3 loop spans 11 amino acids. Trimming pared 5 bases from V and 10 bases from J, leaving 8 bases between. The CDR3 sequence is CASSPGGKLFF. The CDR3 nucleotides are TGTGCCAGCAGTCCGGGCGGAAAACTGTTTTTT.

The chain is built from TRBV28 and TRBJ1-6; D not resolved. Germline-derived CDR1 and CDR2 are MDHEN and SYDVKM. Between the trimmed V and J ends, which lost 5 bases and 14 bases, there was a span of 13 bases. The CDR3 covers 12 residues. The CDR3 DNA is TGTGCCAGCAGTCCCCGCCGGACGGCCCTCCACTTT. Protein sequence: CASSPRRTALHF.

This clone was observed a single time. The rearrangement links TRBV6-6 to TRBJ2-2; 10 bases are a match to TRBD1. This CDR3 is built from 15 residues. Trimming took 1 base from V and 7 from J; bases not matched to a gene: 3. The germline V gene encodes CDR1 MNHNY and CDR2 SVGAGI (reference sequence). The CDR3: CASSYWGQGSGELFF. DNA for the CDR3: TGTGCCAGCAGTTACTGGGGACAGGGGAGCGGGGAGCTGTTTTTT.

The chain joins TRBV6-6 to TRBJ2-5, with D tentatively TRBD1 (6 bases). This CDR3 region has 15 residues. Trimming took off 2 bases at V and 1 base at J, with 11 bases between the two ends. Looked up from germline, CDR1 is MNHNY and CDR2 is SVGAGI (reference sequence). This CDR3 reads CASSYIQGFQETQYF. Written as DNA, the CDR3 is TGTGCCAGCAGTTACATTCAGGGGTTCCAAGAGACCCAGTACTTC.

V usage is TRBV7-2 and J usage is TRBJ2-7; 9 positions match TRBD2. CDR1 SGHTA and CDR2 FQGNSA come from the germline V gene. Losses at the gene ends were 2 bases for V and 7 bases for J; bases not matched to a gene: 3. The CDR3 sequence is 13 residues long. Here the CDR3 reads CASSLLLAGEQYF. In DNA form, the CDR3 reads TGTGCCAGCAGCTTACTTCTAGCGGGGGAGCAGTACTTC.